Below, one T cell receptor (beta chain) is given with its context. This specimen comes from a study of blood T cell repertoires in COVID-19. Study-wide background: The United States, Italy and Spain supplied acute and convalescent COVID-19 samples. Nucleic acid was either cDNA or gDNA, and it came from T cells, B-cell-depleted T cells, or PBMCs.

The V gene lost 5 bases and the J gene lost 8 bases, with 15 bases spanning the gap. The CDR3 covers 13 residues. CDR1 is SEHNR, CDR2 FQNEAQ, per germline (reference sequence). How the authors handled the data: Amplifying reference gene primers gave estimates of nucleated cell counts. The table came from immunoSEQ multiplex PCR; TCRdb's copy has only in-frame clones and leaves some out. V, J and clone size are taken as reported in that table, and D and trimming were inferred from the DNA itself. The data hold just over 650,000 clones, with approximately 90% observed a single time. The clonotype was recovered from a woman younger than 35 with acute or convalescent COVID-19. The genes are TRBV7-9 and TRBJ1-2; D might be TRBD1 (5 bases). Source material: peripheral blood. Here the CDR3 DNA reads TGTGCCAGCAGCCCAGGGTCGGGCGGAGGCTACACCTTC. Residues: CASSPGSGGGYTF.